What follows is one T cell receptor beta chain and its context. Its antigen is unidentified. The sample comes from a study of cytomegalovirus exposure and HLA in healthy donors. Regarding the study as a whole: Presence/absence results assume similar sequencing depth per donor, which may not hold. There were a few CMV-associated chains whose specificity for CMV antigens was confirmed in vitro. Segments of the TCR beta V type were, in most cases, productive about 87% or about 30% of the time in an earlier analysis.

It was with 60 Vbeta and 13 Jbeta primers that the PCR ran. Profiled with immunoSEQ multiplex PCR; TCRdb holds only in-frame clones, not every one. Here the sample spans 90,000 to 150,000 clones, 70% to 80% being singletons. This CDR3 spans 13 amino acids. With V trimmed by 3 bases and J by 6 bases, 1 base remained unmatched. Germline assignment: CDR1 SNHLY and CDR2 FYNNEI. Donors were ostensibly healthy at sampling, although undocumented immune exposures were probable. This chain joins TRBV2 and TRBJ2-3; TRBD2 matches 9 bases. The sample comprised PBMCs. This TCR came from a female donor in good health and CMV-seronegative. CDR3 coding DNA: TGTGCCAGCAGTGAGCGGGGGGGGGATACGCAGTATTTT. Protein product: CASSERGGDTQYF.